These 31 T cell receptor beta chains share one sample of origin, sequenced in a study of tumor-infiltrating lymphocytes in primary liver carcinoma. Reverse transcription of 500 to 650 ng total RNA with a constant-region primer produced TCR beta cDNA. Three nested multiplex PCR rounds, a slightly modified ARM-PCR method, built the TCR beta libraries. The opening two PCR rounds, nine to eleven cycles each, paired TRBV1-TRBV30 forward primers with a C-beta reverse primer. TCRdb passed the multiplex PCR reads through MiXCR, listing each CDR3 protein once. The sample lists about 120,000 distinct CDR3 sequences; less than 80% were seen once. From unsorted bulk tissue weighing roughly 17-31 mg, DNA and RNA were co-extracted. Sequencing was carried out using liver tumor tissue from sampling region 1. As to subset: tumor region T1, superior pole. The source of these receptors is a woman aged 55-70 years with primary liver carcinoma and hepatitis B virus infection.

On this clonotype: Germline is not matched at one junction end, which may reflect a read error. The chain combines TRBV11-2 with TRBJ2-4, with a weak D call TRBD2 (7 bases). The CDR3 is 15 amino acids. Germline V gene lookup returns CDR1 SGHAT and CDR2 FQNNGV. CDR3 nucleotides: TGCGCCATCAGCTCCGGGCGGAGGGGGGGCAACATTCAGTACTTC. Protein sequence: CAISSGRRGGNIQYF.

This clonotype was observed a few times. The chain combines TRBV7-9 with TRBJ1-2, with 7 bases lining up with TRBD1. V trimming: 1 base; J trimming: 4 bases; junction bases outside the gene matches: 3. CDR3 length: 14 amino acids. The germline V gene encodes CDR1 SEHNR and CDR2 FQNEAQ (reference sequence). CDR3 protein: CASSLDRGSYGYTF. As DNA, the CDR3 is TGTGCCAGCAGCTTAGACAGGGGCTCCTATGGCTACACCTTC.

J is TRBJ2-7 and V is TRBV18; weak D call: TRBD1 (5 bases). The CDR3 is 14 residues long. The V end lost 8 bases, the J end lost 4 bases, and 18 bases lay between the germline ends. Germline V gene lookup returns CDR1 KGHSH and CDR2 LQKENI. In nucleotides, the CDR3 is TGTGCCAGCCTTCCCGGCTCGGCAGGGTACGAGCAGTACTTC. This gives the protein CASLPGSAGYEQYF. Full variable domain (outside the CDR3, taken from reference TRBV18 and TRBJ2-7): NAGVMQNPRHLVRRRGQEARLRCSPMKGHSHVYWYRQLPEEGLKFMVYLQKENIIDESGMPKERFSAEFPKEGPSILRIQQVVRGDSAAYFCASLPGSAGYEQYFGPGTRLTVT.

To note about this clonotype: The junction departs from germline at one end; a sequencing error may be responsible. The V gene is TRBV30, the J gene TRBJ1-3; D possibly corresponds to TRBD1 (5 bases). There are 14 residues in the CDR3. Germline CDR1 and CDR2: GTSNPN and SVGIG (reference sequence). Here the CDR3 reads CVWGDGGSGNTIYF. CDR3 sequence (DNA): TGTGTCTGGGGGGACGGTGGCTCTGGAAACACCATATATTTT.

Concerning this clonotype: Since a much larger clone is just one base distant, this may be a read error. This rearrangement joins TRBV29-1 to TRBJ2-1, with a tentative D call TRBD2 (6 bases). This CDR3 spans 11 amino acids. V gave up 4 bases and J gave up 9 bases, with 10 bases separating them. The V gene's germline CDR1 is SQVTM and CDR2 ANQGSEA. In DNA form, the CDR3 reads TGCAGCGTTGCGACTAGTTTTGAGCAGTTCTTC. Its protein is CSVATSFEQFF.

Turning to this clonotype: An end of the junction differs from the germline gene, which may be a read error. This chain connects TRBV11-3 to TRBJ1-4, with TRBD1 as a possible D gene (5 bases). Germline loops: CDR1 SGHNT, CDR2 YENEEA. The CDR3 length is 14 residues. Here the CDR3 reads CACSKGRFNEKMFF. The CDR3 DNA follows: TGTGCCTGCAGCAAGGGACGGTTTAATGAAAAAATGTTTTTT.

Note on this clonotype: A much bigger clone sits one base away, suggesting this may be a read error. This rearrangement joins TRBV10-3 to TRBJ1-2; 8 nucleotides agree with TRBD1. The CDR3 contains 18 residues. Germline V gene data show CDR1 as ENHRY and CDR2 as SYGVKD. Written as DNA, the CDR3 is TGTACCATCAGTGAGTCAGGGGGCCGAGACTTCCTAAACTATGGCTACACCTTC. Its protein is CTISESGGRDFLNYGYTF.

This clonotype was counted between two and nine times. This may be a read error, as it is one base from a much larger clone. The chain joins TRBV7-9 to TRBJ2-2; TRBD1 matches at 8 bases. From germline, CDR1 is SEHNR and CDR2 FQNEAQ (reference sequence). This CDR3 is 14 amino acids long. The CDR3: CVSSAGGGTGELFF. In DNA form, the CDR3 reads TGTGTCAGCAGCGCAGGGGGCGGCACCGGGGAGCTGTTTTTT.

As regards this clonotype: The junction shows a germline mismatch at one end, possibly a read error. V gene TRBV11-3 combines with J gene TRBJ1-1; the D gene is possibly TRBD1 (5 bases). CDR3 length equals 15 residues. Germline CDR1 and CDR2: SGHNT and YENEEA. In nucleotides, the CDR3 is TGTGCCAGCAACCCCCCACGGGGCTCGAACACTGAAGCTTTCTTC. It yields the protein CASNPPRGSNTEAFF.

Comment on this clonotype: No conserved phenylalanine or tryptophan is present at the end of the CDR3, so a read error is the likely explanation. The chain has TRBV11-2 and TRBJ1-2; D possibly corresponds to TRBD1 (5 bases). Germline V gene data show CDR1 as SGHAT and CDR2 as FQNNGV. This CDR3 comprises 17 residues. CDR3 sequence: CASSLDPIRALLYGYTL. The CDR3 DNA follows: TGTGCCAGCAGCTTAGATCCGATCAGGGCGCTGCTCTATGGTTACACCTTG.

This clonotype came up once. A read error may be the cause here, since a much bigger clone is one base away. The chain couples TRBV29-1 to TRBJ2-4; TRBD2 is a possible D gene (5 bases). This CDR3 has 13 residues. Trimming removed 1 base from V and 7 bases from J, with 11 bases in between. CDR1 is SQVTM, CDR2 ANQGSEA, per germline. CDR3: CSVEGESRNIQYF. The CDR3, as DNA: TGCAGCGTTGAAGGGGAGAGTCGGAACATTCAGTACTTC.

This clonotype was detected ten times or more. A much larger clone sits a single nucleotide away, making a read error possible. The genes are TRBV11-2 and TRBJ2-5, with 7 nucleotides matching TRBD1. This CDR3 comprises 14 residues. Per the germline V gene, CDR1 is SGHAT and CDR2 is FQNNGV. The CDR3 loop reads CASNLNRGQETQYF. The CDR3 DNA reads TGTGCCAGCAACTTAAACAGGGGCCAAGAGACCCAGTACTTC.

V and J are TRBV11-3 and TRBJ2-2, with TRBD1 identical over 9 bases. The CDR3 length is 15 residues. The V and J ends lost 3 bases and 4 bases, in that order; junction bases with no gene match: 3. Germline loops: CDR1 SGHNT, CDR2 YENEEA. CDR3 in DNA: TGTGCCAGCAGCTTCCCGACAGGGGGCACCGGGGAGCTGTTTTTT. This encodes CASSFPTGGTGELFF.

Details on this clonotype: An end of the junction does not agree with germline; a read error may underlie this. The genes are TRBV11-2 and TRBJ2-6; D tentatively fits TRBD1 or TRBD2 (5 bases each). Germline V lookup: CDR1 SGHAT, CDR2 FQNNGV. CDR3 length: 15 amino acids. As DNA, the CDR3 is TGTGCCAGTAGCGCGAGGAGCTCTGGGACCAACGACCTGACTTTC. This translates into CASSARSSGTNDLTF.

As for this clonotype: This may be a read error: a much more frequent sequence differs by one nucleotide. The chain links TRBV29-1 to TRBJ1-1; D not resolved. Looked up from germline, CDR1 is SQVTM and CDR2 is ANQGSEA. The CDR3 has 13 amino acids. The CDR3 DNA follows: TGCAGGGTCCTGGGGTGGGGGAACACTGAAGCTTTCTTT. This gives the protein CRVLGWGNTEAFF.

CDR3 DNA: TGTGCCAGCAGCCAAAGTAGCGGGAGCAACGAGCAGTTCTTC. Protein: CASSQSSGSNEQFF. The V gene is TRBV11-2, the J gene TRBJ2-1, with 9 bases that match TRBD2. The CDR3 is 14 residues long. Germline-derived CDR1 and CDR2 are SGHAT and FQNNGV. The junction had 9 bases not matched to a gene; V was cut back by 5 bases and J by 10 bases.

On this clonotype: This may stem from a read error, because a much larger clone lies one nucleotide away. DNA of the CDR3: TGTGCCATCGGTGATGGCGGGCTTAGCACAGATACGCAGTATTTT. As protein: CAIGDGGLSTDTQYF. This chain uses TRBV10-3 with TRBJ2-3, with a possible D match to TRBD2 (5 bases). Germline-derived CDR1 and CDR2 are ENHRY and SYGVKD. The CDR3 length is 15 residues.

This clonotype occurred a few times. Here the CDR3 DNA reads TGTGCCTGGAGCGTTGGCCCCACAGATACGCAGTATTTT. Translation gives CAWSVGPTDTQYF. The J gene is TRBJ2-3, the V gene TRBV30; D ambiguous. There are 13 residues in the CDR3. The ends were cut back, 3 bases at V and 2 bases at J, with 9 bases in the middle. Germline V gene lookup returns CDR1 GTSNPN and CDR2 SVGIG (reference sequence).

Comments on this clonotype: This may stem from a read error, because a much larger clone lies one nucleotide away. The J gene is TRBJ1-1, the V gene TRBV6-1, with D unresolved. V was cut by 0 bases and J by 10 bases, with 9 bases left in between. The CDR3 has 12 residues. Germline CDR1 MNHNS, CDR2 SASEGT. DNA for the CDR3: TGTGCCAGCAGTGAAGCAACGCTTCTAGCTTTCTTT. Amino acids: CASSEATLLAFF.

About this clonotype: This sequence may be a read error, since a much larger clone differs from it by one base. The chain carries TRBV12-3 or TRBV12-4 and TRBJ1-2, with a possible D match to TRBD1 (5 bases). The CDR3 sequence is 12 residues long. Deletions cut 10 bases from V and 2 bases from J, with 11 bases between. The CDR3 spells CAIPGTNYGYTF. The CDR3 nucleotides are TGTGCCATCCCAGGGACCAACTATGGCTACACCTTC.

This clonotype appeared a few times. V gene TRBV6-5 combines with J gene TRBJ2-2; D perhaps matches TRBD1 (5 bases). V was shortened by 2 bases and J by 6 bases, with 10 bases between the two germline ends. Per germline, CDR1 MNHEY and CDR2 SVGAGI. The CDR3 has 14 amino acids. CDR3 sequence: CASSYGHKAGELFF. The CDR3 coding sequence is TGTGCCAGCAGTTACGGACACAAAGCCGGGGAGCTGTTTTTT.

As for this clonotype: An end of the junction does not agree with germline; a read error may underlie this. The rearrangement links TRBV10-3 to TRBJ2-1; the D gene is possibly TRBD1 (6 bases). The germline V gene has CDR1 ENHRY and CDR2 SYGVKD. This CDR3 spans 18 amino acids. The CDR3, as DNA: TGTGCCATCAGTGAGTCGGGGCGAACTGGCGGTGGGGACAATGAGCAGTCCTTC. This codes for CAISESGRTGGGDNEQSF.

This clonotype was seen only once. A much larger clone lies one base from this, so it may be a read error. V usage is TRBV4-1 and J usage is TRBJ1-2, with a tentative D call TRBD1 (5 bases). From germline, CDR1 is MGHRA and CDR2 YSYEKL. CDR3 length equals 16 residues. Trimming removed 7 bases at V and 4 bases at J, with 22 bases between. CDR3 bases: TGCGCCAGCAACAGGACGGACCAAGACGGTCTCTATGGCTACACCTTC. It translates to CASNRTDQDGLYGYTF.

A word on this clonotype: One base away lies a much larger clone, so this may be a sequencing read error. The V and J genes are TRBV7-9 and TRBJ1-2, with 10 bases lining up with TRBD1. Unmatched junction bases numbered 12, after V lost 6 bases and J lost 8 bases. Germline CDR1 SEHNR, CDR2 FQNEAQ (reference sequence). This CDR3 spans 15 amino acids. The chain's CDR3 is CASRWGQGPKQGYTF. In nucleotides, the CDR3 is TGTGCCAGCAGGTGGGGACAGGGGCCAAAACAAGGCTACACCTTC.

This clonotype has just one count. The germline gene is not matched at one end of the junction; a read error may be the cause. The J gene is TRBJ2-1, the V gene TRBV12-3 or TRBV12-4; D is uncertain. The CDR3 loop spans 13 amino acids. CDR3 sequence reads: CVSSLLTSNEQLF. The CDR3 DNA reads as TGTGTCAGCAGTTTGTTAACTTCCAATGAGCAGTTGTTC.

Concerning this clonotype itself: One end of the junction varies from germline; a read error may be responsible. This chain uses TRBV11-2 with TRBJ2-5; D might be TRBD1 or TRBD2, each matching 5 bases. This CDR3 has 13 residues. The germline gives CDR1 SGHAT, CDR2 FQNNGV. For the CDR3, the DNA is TGTGGCATCTGCTTAGAATCCAAGGGGACCCAATACTTC. Protein: CGICLESKGTQYF. The full variable domain, with the rest looked up from reference TRBV11-2 and TRBJ2-5, is EAGVAQSPRYKIIEKRQSVAFWCNPISGHATLYWYQQILGQGPKLLIQFQNNGVVDDSQLPKDRFSAERLKGVDSTLKIQPAKLEDSAVYLCGICLESKGTQYFGPGTRLLVL.

On this clonotype itself: The junction and the germline gene differ at one end; a read error may be behind it. The CDR3 region is CASSPSAGLAGGERETQYF. DNA of the CDR3: TGTGCCAGCAGCCCATCCGCCGGACTAGCGGGAGGTGAGCGAGAGACTCAGTACTTC. This chain connects TRBV11-2 to TRBJ2-5, with 14 nucleotides matching TRBD2. The CDR3 is 19 residues long. CDR1 is SGHAT and CDR2 is FQNNGV in the germline V gene.

A remark on this clonotype: A much larger clone sits a single nucleotide away, making a read error possible. This chain uses TRBV12-3 or TRBV12-4 with TRBJ2-1; maybe TRBD2 (5 bases). Trimming removed 3 bases from V and 2 bases from J, with 11 bases in between. The CDR3 sequence is 15 residues long. CDR3 residues: CASSFRGSPYNEQFF. The CDR3 DNA follows: TGTGCCAGCAGTTTTCGTGGGAGCCCCTACAATGAGCAGTTCTTC.

About this clonotype itself: An end of the junction does not agree with germline; a read error may underlie this. The rearrangement links TRBV6-5 to TRBJ2-1; 8 positions agree with TRBD2. In germline, CDR1 is MNHEY, CDR2 SVGAGI. The CDR3 covers 15 residues. CDR3 nucleotides: TGTGCAAGCAGTGTCCACGGGGGGGCCTACAATGAGCAGTTCTTC. It codes for CASSVHGGAYNEQFF.

The chain is built from TRBV11-2 and TRBJ2-1; TRBD1 is a possible D gene (7 bases). V lost 11 bases to trimming and J lost 9 bases, with 32 bases between them. The length of the CDR3 is 17 residues. Germline V CDR1 and CDR2: SGHAT, FQNNGV. The CDR3 region is CAGSLTHGRGYRGEQFF. DNA for the CDR3: TGTGCCGGTAGCTTAACCCACGGACGGGGGTACAGGGGTGAGCAGTTCTTC. Drawing the rest from reference TRBV11-2 and TRBJ2-1, the complete variable domain is EAGVAQSPRYKIIEKRQSVAFWCNPISGHATLYWYQQILGQGPKLLIQFQNNGVVDDSQLPKDRFSAERLKGVDSTLKIQPAKLEDSAVYLCAGSLTHGRGYRGEQFFGPGTRLTVL.

A word on this clonotype: The final CDR3 position lacks the conserved phenylalanine or tryptophan, pointing to a likely read error. The CDR3: CASRLVGSTDTQHL. The CDR3 DNA follows: TGTGCCAGCAGGTTAGTTGGGAGCACAGATACGCAGCATCTT. V is TRBV11-2 and J is TRBJ2-3; D remains unclear. The end of the DNA aligns better with TRBJ1-5, so the J call may be wrong. The CDR3 is 14 residues long. Germline V gene lookup returns CDR1 SGHAT and CDR2 FQNNGV.